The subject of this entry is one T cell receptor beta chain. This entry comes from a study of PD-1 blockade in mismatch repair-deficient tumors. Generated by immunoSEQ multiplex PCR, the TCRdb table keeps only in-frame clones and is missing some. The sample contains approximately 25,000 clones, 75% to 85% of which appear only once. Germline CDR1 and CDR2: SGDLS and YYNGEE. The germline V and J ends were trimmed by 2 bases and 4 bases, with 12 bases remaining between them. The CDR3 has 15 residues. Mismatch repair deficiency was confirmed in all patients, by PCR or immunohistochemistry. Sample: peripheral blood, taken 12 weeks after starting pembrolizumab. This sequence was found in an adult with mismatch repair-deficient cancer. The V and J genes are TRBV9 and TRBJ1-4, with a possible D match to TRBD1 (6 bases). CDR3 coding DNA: TGTGCCAGCAGCGTGGGGGCAGCCCTTAATGAAAAACTGTTTTTT. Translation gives CASSVGAALNEKLFF.